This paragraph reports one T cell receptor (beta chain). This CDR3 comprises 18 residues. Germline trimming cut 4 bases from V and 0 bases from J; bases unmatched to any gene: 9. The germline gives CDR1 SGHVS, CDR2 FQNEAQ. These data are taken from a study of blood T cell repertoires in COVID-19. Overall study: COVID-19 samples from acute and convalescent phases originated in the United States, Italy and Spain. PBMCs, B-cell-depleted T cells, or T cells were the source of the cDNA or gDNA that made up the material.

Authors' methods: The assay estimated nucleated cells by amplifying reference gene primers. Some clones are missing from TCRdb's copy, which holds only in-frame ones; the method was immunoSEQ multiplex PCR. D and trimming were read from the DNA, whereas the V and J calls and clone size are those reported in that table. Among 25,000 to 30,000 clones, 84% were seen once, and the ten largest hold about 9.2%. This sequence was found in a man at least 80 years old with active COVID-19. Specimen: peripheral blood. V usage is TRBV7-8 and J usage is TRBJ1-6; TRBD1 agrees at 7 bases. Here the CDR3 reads CASSSTDRDGSYNSPLHF. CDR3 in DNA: TGTGCCAGCAGCTCCACAGACAGGGACGGCTCCTATAATTCACCCCTCCACTTT.